This T cell receptor (beta chain) was sequenced in a study of blood T cell repertoires in COVID-19. Assay used: immunoSEQ multiplex PCR; TCRdb lists only in-frame clones, some missing. The data show 200,000 or so clones, with roughly 85% seen just once and over 3% held by the top ten. The CDR3 is 18 residues long. J lost 4 bases, V lost 4 bases, and 17 bases had no gene match. Per germline, CDR1 LGHNA and CDR2 YNFKEQ. The chain has TRBV4-2 and TRBJ1-2, with TRBD1 matching 8 bases. Input material: PBMCs or T cells enriched from blood (not recorded which). This clonotype originated in a woman aged 40 to 50 with acute COVID-19. The CDR3 bases are TGTGCCAGCAGCCCACGTCCCGGGACAGGTGGGGACCGCTATGGCTACACCTTC. It is translated as CASSPRPGTGGDRYGYTF.